This T cell receptor (beta chain) was obtained from a study of Ad26.COV2.S vaccination and SARS-CoV-2 variants. Looking at the study overall: As a participant in COV1001, the donor was in the Ad26.COV2.S trial arm. In the study, Ad26.COV2.S was injected intramuscularly once, or twice 56 days apart. Study conclusions and caveats: Measurements of TCR breadth and depth may have given underestimates of the total T cell responses.

This clone was observed a handful of times. Its antigen remains unidentified. This sample includes further DNA sequences coding for the same CDR3. Profiling relied on immunoSEQ multiplex PCR, and the TCRdb table lists in-frame clones only, not all of them. The data show hundreds of thousands of clones, 80% to 90% seen once. Trimming left V 3 bases short and J 4 bases short, with 4 bases between. The CDR3 is made up of 12 amino acids. Stated treatment: over 15 received Ad26.COV2.S at low or high dose, single or two shots; 5 received placebo; per-sample allocation not given. After the first vaccine or placebo injection, samples were drawn on day 63. The sample came from a Boston adult aged 18-55 years.

The sequence was collected from a person aged 18-65 years who received the Ad26.COV2.S COVID-19 vaccine or a placebo. The J gene is TRBJ1-5, the V gene TRBV12-3 or TRBV12-4, with D hard to call. The sample consisted of peripheral blood, taken in a trial of Ad26.COV2.S vaccine versus placebo. The CDR3 nucleotides read TGTGCCAGCAGTTTGGTAAATCAGCCCCAGCATTTT. Amino acids: CASSLVNQPQHF.